Following are 20 T cell receptor beta chains from one sample sequenced in a study of T cell responses to AZD1222 COVID-19 vaccine (dated by TCRdb to about 2021). The protocol used for the library was the immunoSEQ multiplex PCR assay. TCRdb re-hosts the immuneACCESS table, in-frame sequences only. Its copies lack some clones; in the studies checked, an unresolved V gene accounts for under half of them, and the cause for the rest is not known. Within this sample are some 120,000 clones, with 88% of them counted one time only. The ten largest clones represent 7.6% of the sample. The time point label here, explained by the study, means: baseline before first vaccination. This sample comprised peripheral blood, obtained on day 0 of AZD1222 vaccination. Receptors originate from an adult in good health.

The count of this clone is one. V gene TRBV11-2 combines with J gene TRBJ2-1; D is possibly TRBD1 or TRBD2 (5 bases each). V gave up 5 bases and J gave up 2 bases, with 10 bases separating them. This CDR3 spans 14 amino acids. The V gene's germline CDR1 is SGHAT and CDR2 FQNNGV. The CDR3 DNA reads TGTGCCAGCAGCCCGGGGCGGACCTACAATGAGCAGTTCTTC. It is translated as CASSPGRTYNEQFF.

This clone was detected a few times. The chain employs TRBV5-4 and TRBJ1-6; the D gene is possibly TRBD1 (5 bases). This CDR3 is 15 amino acids long. The V gene lost 4 bases and the J gene lost 0 bases, with 8 bases spanning the gap. Germline V gives CDR1 SGHNT, CDR2 YYREEE (reference sequence). The CDR3 loop reads CASSAGSSYNSPLHF. CDR3 sequence (DNA): TGTGCCAGCAGCGCAGGGAGCTCCTATAATTCACCCCTCCACTTT.

The chain is built from TRBV3-1 (or the pseudogene TRBV3-2) and TRBJ2-7; 7 bases agree with TRBD1. Germline values: CDR1 LGHDT, CDR2 YNNKEL (reference sequence). V trimming: 0 bases; J trimming: 1 base; junction bases outside the gene matches: 3. The CDR3 sequence is 15 residues long. The CDR3 region has the DNA TGTGCCAGCAGCCAAGATACGGGACAGTCCTACGAGCAGTACTTC. Protein sequence: CASSQDTGQSYEQYF.

This clone was found once. This chain joins TRBV6-6 and TRBJ2-7; 7 bases match TRBD2. The V segment lost 4 bases and the J segment 4 bases; nucleotides outside the gene matches: 7. This CDR3 spans 14 amino acids. Per the germline V gene, CDR1 is MNHNY and CDR2 is SVGAGI (reference sequence). DNA for the CDR3: TGTGCCAGCAGTTTCGCGGGACTACAATACGAGCAGTACTTC. The encoded protein is CASSFAGLQYEQYF.

This rearrangement joins TRBV19 to TRBJ1-5; 8 bases align to TRBD1. CDR3 size: 15 residues. CDR1 is LNHDA and CDR2 is SQIVND in the germline V gene (reference sequence). V was clipped by 3 bases and J by 6 bases; unmatched bases: 7. CDR3 DNA sequence: TGTGCCAGTAGTATCGGACAGGGAGGGGCTCAGCCCCAGCATTTT. This sequence encodes CASSIGQGGAQPQHF. Full variable domain (remainder filled in from reference TRBV19 and TRBJ1-5): DGGITQSPKYLFRKEGQNVTLSCEQNLNHDAMYWYRQDPGQGLRLIYYSQIVNDFQKGDIAEGYSVSREKKESFPLTVTSAQKNPTAFYLCASSIGQGGAQPQHFGDGTRLSIL.

This sequence joins TRBV5-1 and TRBJ2-7; possible D gene TRBD1, 6 bases. Trimming took 4 bases from V and 5 from J, leaving 13 bases between them. The CDR3 loop spans 13 amino acids. Looked up from germline, CDR1 is SGHRS and CDR2 is YFSETQ. The CDR3 protein is CASSPGDVNEQYF. The DNA of the CDR3 is TGCGCCAGCAGCCCAGGGGACGTGAACGAGCAGTACTTC.

The V and J genes are TRBV5-5 and TRBJ1-2, with D perhaps matching TRBD1 (5 bases). Trimming shortened V by 0 bases and J by 2 bases, and 20 bases separated the two germline ends. The CDR3 runs 18 residues. The germline V gene encodes CDR1 SGHKS and CDR2 YYEKEE (reference sequence). CDR3 coding DNA: TGTGCCAGCAGCTTGGGTTCCGGTGGGCCAGGGATAAACTATGGCTACACCTTC. It codes for CASSLGSGGPGINYGYTF.

V and J are TRBV19 and TRBJ2-1; a possible D gene is TRBD2 (6 bases). Trimming took off 4 bases at V and 4 bases at J, with 8 bases between the two ends. The germline CDR1 and CDR2 sequences are LNHDA and SQIVND (reference sequence). This CDR3 has 13 amino acids. CDR3 region: CASSNGGYNEQFF. As DNA, the CDR3 is TGTGCCAGTAGTAACGGAGGGTACAATGAGCAGTTCTTC.

The chain links TRBV10-2 to TRBJ2-2; D might be TRBD1 or TRBD2, each matching 5 bases. Germline-derived CDR1 and CDR2 are WSHSY and SAAADI. V lost 0 bases to trimming and J lost 7 bases, with 15 bases between them. The CDR3 length is 16 residues. CDR3 coding DNA: TGCGCCAGCAGTGAGTCGTTTACGGGGCGTGACGGGGAGCTGTTTTTT. It is translated as CASSESFTGRDGELFF.

V usage is TRBV3-1 (or the pseudogene TRBV3-2) and J usage is TRBJ1-1, with a tentative D call TRBD1 (6 bases). The CDR3 sequence is 15 residues long. V lost 1 base to trimming and J lost 5 bases, with 14 bases between them. The germline gives CDR1 LGHDT, CDR2 YNNKEL (reference sequence). The CDR3 nucleotides are TGTGCCAGCAGCCAAGTTTCGGGGGCAGGGACTGAAGCTTTCTTT. Its translation: CASSQVSGAGTEAFF.

About this clone: Other DNA variants within this sample encode the same CDR3. The V call is TRBV18, the J call TRBJ1-1; 10 bases align to TRBD1. The germline V gene encodes CDR1 KGHSH and CDR2 LQKENI. With 6 bases clipped from V and 5 bases from J, the junction kept 3 bases outside the gene matches. The CDR3 is made up of 13 amino acids. CDR3 residues: CASSPGQGTEAFF. DNA for the CDR3: TGTGCCAGCTCCCCGGGACAGGGGACTGAAGCTTTCTTT.

V and J are TRBV20-1 and TRBJ2-5; the D is unclear. There are 11 residues in the CDR3. The germline V gene encodes CDR1 DFQATT and CDR2 SNEGSKA (reference sequence). Trimming shortened V by 8 bases and J by 1 base, and 8 bases separated the two germline ends. Here the CDR3 reads CSLASQETQYF. The CDR3 DNA reads as TGCAGTCTGGCCTCCCAAGAGACCCAGTACTTC.

V and J are TRBV28 and TRBJ2-2; D is uncertain. This CDR3 is 13 amino acids long. V was shortened by 3 bases and J by 9 bases, with 11 bases between the two germline ends. Per germline, CDR1 MDHEN and CDR2 SYDVKM. The CDR3 loop is CASSFGSARELFF. The DNA for the CDR3 is TGTGCCAGCAGTTTCGGTTCTGCCAGGGAGCTGTTTTTT.

J is TRBJ2-7 and V is TRBV19, with D unresolved. Germline values: CDR1 LNHDA, CDR2 SQIVND (reference sequence). Trimming cost V 1 base and J 2 bases, with 9 bases left between them. This CDR3 has 14 amino acids. CDR3 sequence: CASSIAASTYEQYF. The CDR3 bases are TGTGCCAGTAGTATAGCGGCCAGCACCTACGAGCAGTACTTC.

This sequence joins TRBV19 and TRBJ2-1; 10 bases are shared with TRBD1. Germline lookup yields CDR1 LNHDA and CDR2 SQIVND (reference sequence). CDR3 size: 15 residues. V dropped 3 bases and J dropped 7; count of bases not matched to a gene: 6. The CDR3 spells CASSIRDRGTNEQFF. Written as DNA, the CDR3 is TGTGCCAGTAGTATCCGGGACAGGGGAACGAATGAGCAGTTCTTC.

This clone was observed a handful of times. The same CDR3 arises from other DNA sequences in this sample as well. This chain links TRBV15 with TRBJ1-5; a possible D gene is TRBD1 (5 bases). Germline loops: CDR1 LNHNV, CDR2 YYDKDF (reference sequence). The CDR3 extends over 16 amino acids. V was trimmed by 5 bases and J by 2 bases, leaving 16 bases between them. The CDR3 sequence: CATSGAGTVGNQPQHF. The CDR3 DNA reads TGTGCCACCAGCGGTGCCGGGACTGTGGGCAATCAGCCCCAGCATTTT.

This clone was seen once. The chain carries TRBV19 and TRBJ1-4; perhaps TRBD1 as D (5 bases). The germline V gene encodes CDR1 LNHDA and CDR2 SQIVND (reference sequence). This CDR3 spans 14 amino acids. The V end was cut by 3 bases, the J end by 6 bases, with 11 bases between. The CDR3 spells CASSITGTYEKLFF. The CDR3, as DNA: TGTGCCAGTAGTATTACCGGGACCTATGAAAAACTGTTTTTT.

This chain links TRBV11-2 with TRBJ2-7, with 9 bases that match TRBD1. The CDR3 sequence is 16 residues long. Germline CDR1 reads SGHAT; CDR2 reads FQNNGV. J gave up 2 bases and V 0 bases, and 5 bases lay outside the gene matches. As DNA, the CDR3 is TGTGCCAGCAGCTTAGATCTAGGGACAGGGACCTACGAGCAGTACTTC. It encodes CASSLDLGTGTYEQYF.

A single count supports this clone. The CDR3 is CASSPGRVNEQFF. The CDR3 DNA sequence: TGTGCCAGCAGCCCCGGGCGAGTAAATGAGCAGTTCTTC. The chain carries TRBV12-3 or TRBV12-4 and TRBJ2-1; D gene ambiguous. Trimming took off 6 bases at V and 7 bases at J, with 13 bases between the two ends. The CDR3 runs 13 residues.

Only a few counts were recorded for this clone. V gene TRBV3-1 (or the pseudogene TRBV3-2) combines with J gene TRBJ1-6, with 8 nucleotides matching TRBD1. J was trimmed by 5 bases and V by 2 bases; bases with no gene match: 8. Germline V gene sequence: CDR1 LGHDT, CDR2 YNNKEL (reference sequence). The CDR3 is 17 residues long. CDR3 sequence reads: CASSQRYGQGNNSPLHF. The CDR3, as DNA: TGTGCCAGCAGCCAACGATATGGACAGGGAAATAATTCACCCCTCCACTTT.